This section outlines one TCR beta chain sequence together with its context. CDR1 and CDR2 from the germline V gene are KGHSH and LQKENI. J was trimmed by 6 bases and V by 3 bases; bases with no gene match: 7. The CDR3 covers 15 residues. The sample originates from a study of shared clonotypes between healthy human individuals. Study summary: Two women and a few men aged 18 to 49 served as donors.

Caucasian adults living in Nashville, Tennessee, provided all samples. Splitting of each subset's genomic DNA was done evenly across several immunoSEQ plates. Sequenced by immunoSEQ multiplex PCR; TCRdb stores in-frame clones only, minus some. Counted here are 470,000 or so clones, around four fifths occurring once; the ten biggest clones make up 12%. Sequences were obtained from PBMCs. This TCR came from a woman in her thirties or forties in good health. Some clones in this sample may be carry-over from other donors' samples. The chain joins TRBV18 to TRBJ2-2, with 7 bases lining up with TRBD1. The CDR3, as DNA: TGTGCCAGCTCACCTAATACAGGGGATGCCGGGGAGCTGTTTTTT. It encodes CASSPNTGDAGELFF.